This TCR beta chain was found in a study of blood T cell repertoires in COVID-19. Study summary: Acute-phase and convalescent COVID-19 samples originated in the United States, Italy and Spain.

Assay used: immunoSEQ multiplex PCR; TCRdb lists only in-frame clones, some missing. The table records hundreds of thousands of clones, around 86% of them present only once. V lost 9 bases and J lost 3, with 10 bases in between. CDR1 is KGHDR, CDR2 SFDVKD, per germline. This CDR3 region has 13 residues. This receptor was obtained from a woman younger than 45 who had recovered from COVID-19. Sample: peripheral blood. The rearrangement joins TRBV24-1 to TRBJ2-2; tentatively, D is TRBD2 (6 bases). CDR3 DNA: TGTGCCACCCGGTGGAGGGACACCGGGGAGCTGTTTTTT. This gives the protein CATRWRDTGELFF.